This T cell receptor (beta chain) was recorded in a study of blood T cell repertoires in COVID-19. About the study: Samples taken during acute and convalescent COVID-19 were collected in the United States, Italy and Spain. The cDNA or gDNA used as material had been derived from T cells, B-cell-depleted T cells, or PBMCs.

This CDR3 is 12 amino acids long. Trimming stripped 0 bases from V and 5 bases from J, with 4 bases between. Germline V gene sequence: CDR1 MNHEY, CDR2 SVGAGI. Authors' data handling: Scientists estimated how many nucleated cells there were by amplifying reference gene primers. TCRdb's table, derived via immunoSEQ multiplex PCR, lists solely in-frame clones and lacks some. V, J and clone size derive from that table, while D and trimming were established from the DNA sequence. The sample lists approximately 130,000 clones, about 80% occurring once. This rearrangement joins TRBV6-5 to TRBJ2-5; D remains unclear. The clonotype comes from a human donor in a cohort sampled during active COVID-19. The sample was peripheral blood. This chain's CDR3 is CASSYSSETQYF. The DNA of the CDR3 is TGTGCCAGCAGTTACTCGAGTGAGACCCAGTACTTC.